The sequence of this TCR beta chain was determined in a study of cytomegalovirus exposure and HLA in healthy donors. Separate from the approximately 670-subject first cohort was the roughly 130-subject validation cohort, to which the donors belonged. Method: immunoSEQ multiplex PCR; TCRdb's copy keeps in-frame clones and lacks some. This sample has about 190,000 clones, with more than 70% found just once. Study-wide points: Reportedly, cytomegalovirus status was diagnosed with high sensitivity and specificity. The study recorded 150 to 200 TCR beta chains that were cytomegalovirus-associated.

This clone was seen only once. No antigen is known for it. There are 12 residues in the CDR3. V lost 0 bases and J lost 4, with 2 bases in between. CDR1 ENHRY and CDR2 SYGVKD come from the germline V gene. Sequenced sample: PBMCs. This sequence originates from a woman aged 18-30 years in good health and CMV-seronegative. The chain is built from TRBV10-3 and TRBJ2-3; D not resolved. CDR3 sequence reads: CAISESADTQYF. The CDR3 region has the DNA TGTGCCATCAGTGAGTCCGCAGATACGCAGTATTTT.